The entry that follows covers one TCR beta chain sequence. Profiling relied on immunoSEQ multiplex PCR, and the TCRdb table lists in-frame clones only, not all of them. Counted here are about 15,000 clones, 65% to 90% occurring once; the ten biggest clones make up roughly an eighth. CDR1 and CDR2 from the germline V gene are KGHSH and LQKENI. This CDR3 has 13 amino acids. Trimming removed 3 bases at V and 7 bases at J, with 13 bases between. This entry is derived from a study of technical replicates of blood from a handful of donors. This clonotype originated in a human donor in good health. What was sequenced was PBMCs. V usage is TRBV18 and J usage is TRBJ2-7; a possible D gene is TRBD2 (5 bases). The CDR3 nucleotides read TGTGCCAGCTCACCCACCCCCGGGGTGGAGCAGTACTTC. Translation gives CASSPTPGVEQYF.